This TCR beta chain was sequenced during a study of blood T cells in healthy people across ages (dated by TCRdb to between 2015 and 2017). For the study in its entirety: In model experiments, roughly one uniquely barcoded TCR beta cDNA molecule per two T cells was captured by template switching. To track age-related changes in TCR beta repertoire diversity, the study relied on deep sequencing normalized with unique cDNA molecular identifiers. The donors were divided into four age groups: young (average around 16 years), middle-aged (about 40), aged (approximately 62) and long-lived (about 84). To avoid experimental bias, donors of different ages were spread randomly across the sequencing lanes. Two additional independent replicas of 1 million unique cDNA reads from the same blood draw were analyzed for two donors (one aged 18 to 29 and one aged 80 or older).

In regard to this clonotype: Its antigen is currently not known. Per-nucleotide qualities are absent, and no much larger clonotype sits a single base away.

Library preparation used 5' RACE. Instrument on record: Illumina HiSeq 2500. A second 7 to 11 cycle PCR used a sample-barcoded 5' primer and a J-beta primer mix. A template-switch 5' adaptor carrying 12 random nucleotides introduced a unique molecular identifier onto each TCR beta cDNA molecule. Each sample yielded at least 2.5 million CDR3-containing paired-end reads. First-strand cDNA synthesis was performed from all RNA using the Mint cDNA synthesis kit, with priming by a TRBC-specific oligonucleotide. After uracil-DNA glycosylase treatment, a first 18-cycle PCR used universal primers M1SS and BC2_uni_R on all cDNA. Per the original workflow: For normalization, 1 million high-quality reads, each with a distinct molecular identifier, were randomly selected from each sample. Instead of being binned into consensus sequences, reads that shared molecular identifiers were thrown out. MiTCR, set to a Q25 quality threshold and the strictest error-elimination algorithm, was used for CDR3 identification, clonotype clustering and error correction. A nonparametric unseen species model using Euler transformation provided a lower-bound estimate of total TCR beta diversity. Through fastp at Q25 and MiXCR, TCRdb rebuilt clones from the public reads, retaining in-frame beta chains. Each record represents a unique CDR3 protein, reported with the most common genes and DNA among its rows. TCRdb, not the original authors, processed these V and J calls. This sample holds 800,000 or so distinct CDR3 sequences; about 45% were observed only once. The ten largest clones take up approximately 18% of the sample.

The 39 donors, aged about 6 to 95 years, were systemically healthy Caucasian individuals from Russia. Each donor gave about 9.8 milliliters of peripheral blood, drawn into EDTA-treated Vacutainer tubes. Ficoll-Paque density-gradient centrifugation was used to isolate PBMCs, with at least 6 million per sample. Total RNA, at least 5 micrograms per sample, was extracted from PBMCs with Trizol reagent. Naive CD45RAhigh/CD27high T cell percentages were measured by flow cytometry on a PBMC aliquot from every donor. CDR1 DFQATT and CDR2 SNEGSKA were looked up in the germline V gene (reference sequence). From the cysteine up to the phenylalanine, the CDR3 has a length of 14 residues. This entry keeps only the CDR3 DNA: 42 bases, framed from base 1. V and J lose 5 bases and 5 bases, and a span of 17 bases separates them. On the study overall, not on this receptor specifically: Compared with the aged group, the long-lived group had more naive CD4+ T cells, fewer expanded clones and increased TCR diversity, suggesting age selection. Observed TCR beta diversity correlated strongly with the percentage of naive T cells measured by flow cytometry. Since profiling was done on bulk unsorted PBMCs, naive and antigen-experienced compartments could not be conclusively compared. Estimates of total diversity based on one million sequenced T cells were regarded as lower bounds and as underestimates. Because donor CMV infection status was unknown, age-related changes in expanded clonotypes were potentially confounded. Observed TCR beta diversity per million T cells fell roughly linearly with age, and a significant reduction was already apparent by age around 44.

What was sequenced was blood. The V and J segments used are TRBV20-1 and TRBJ2-3; TRBD1 is possibly the D segment (5 matching bases). This TCR was sampled from a man aged 80 or over in good health. The CDR3 loop reads CSADRQWVVDTQYF. The sequenced DNA: TGCAGTGCTGACAGACAGTGGGTGGTAGATACGCAGTATTTT.